This record looks at one TCR beta chain sequence and its context. Its matching antigen is unknown. The data were obtained in a study of radiation and T cells in renal cell carcinoma. Study results and limitations: From baseline, blood top tumor clonotypes peaked at 2 weeks post-radiation.

Time point: blood 2 weeks post-SBRT. Treatment here: 15 Gy SBRT to primary tumor, nephrectomy 4 weeks later. Serial blood draws occurred at baseline and 2 and 4 weeks post-SBRT. The patient's renal cell carcinoma had clear cell pathology. Germline CDR1 is SGHRS and CDR2 is YFSETQ. V dropped 0 bases and J dropped 3 bases, with 7 bases sitting between them. The CDR3 has 14 residues. Clones were read by immunoSEQ multiplex PCR, and TCRdb kept only the in-frame ones, dropping some. The sample records about 120,000 clones, roughly four fifths being singletons. The rearrangement joins TRBV5-1 to TRBJ1-3; no firm D call. This TCR was recovered from a man in his forties or fifties with renal cell carcinoma. The material sequenced was blood, taken from a patient whose treatment included radiotherapy and nephrectomy. CDR3 residues: CASSLGPVGNTIYF. CDR3 DNA: TGCGCCAGCAGCTTGGGCCCCGTTGGAAACACCATATATTTT.